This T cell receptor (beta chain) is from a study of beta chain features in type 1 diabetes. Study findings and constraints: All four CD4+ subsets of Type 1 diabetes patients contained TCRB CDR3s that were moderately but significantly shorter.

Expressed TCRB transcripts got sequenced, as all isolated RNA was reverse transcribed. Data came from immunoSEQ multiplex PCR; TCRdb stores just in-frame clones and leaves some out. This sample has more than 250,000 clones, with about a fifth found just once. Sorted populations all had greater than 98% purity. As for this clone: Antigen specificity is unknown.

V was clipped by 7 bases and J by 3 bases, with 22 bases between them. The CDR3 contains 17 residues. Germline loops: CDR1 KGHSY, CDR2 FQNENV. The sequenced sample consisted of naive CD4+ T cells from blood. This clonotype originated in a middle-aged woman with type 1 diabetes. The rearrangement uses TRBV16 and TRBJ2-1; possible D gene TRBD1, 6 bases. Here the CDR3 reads CASTPAPGQIHYNEQFF. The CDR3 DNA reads TGTGCCAGCACCCCCGCCCCGGGACAAATTCACTACAATGAGCAGTTCTTC. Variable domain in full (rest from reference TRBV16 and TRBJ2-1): GEEVAQTPKHLVRGEGQKAKLYCAPIKGHSYVFWYQQVLKNEFKFLISFQNENVFDETGMPKERFSAKCLPNSPCSLEIQATKLEDSAVYFCASTPAPGQIHYNEQFFGPGTRLTVL.